The 21 T cell receptor beta chains below come from one sample, sequenced in a study of identical twins. TCRdb re-called the 5' RACE reads with MiXCR, one entry per CDR3 protein. The data show just under 650,000 distinct CDR3 sequences, 7.1% seen once. The sample was also linked to a second study, of yellow fever vaccine responses in identical twins.

Source material: PBMCs. The receptor set was obtained from a woman aged 18-29 years in good health.

This clonotype was counted a few times. This CDR3 is CSARDPGQDRTEAFF. In DNA form, the CDR3 reads TGCAGTGCTAGAGATCCGGGACAGGACCGGACTGAAGCTTTCTTT. The chain links TRBV20-1 to TRBJ1-1; TRBD1 aligns across 8 bases. This CDR3 region has 15 residues. Trimming at V came to 0 bases and at J to 5 bases, leaving 8 bases not matched to a gene. Germline-derived CDR1 and CDR2 are DFQATT and SNEGSKA (reference sequence).

This clonotype was seen ten or more times. The V and J genes are TRBV14 and TRBJ2-1; weak D call: TRBD1 (6 bases). Trimming cost V 4 bases and J 1 base, with 8 bases left between them. CDR3 length equals 14 residues. Germline-derived CDR1 and CDR2 are SGHDN and FVKESK. In DNA form, the CDR3 reads TGTGCCAGCAGCCGCGGACAGTCCTACAATGAGCAGTTCTTC. Its protein is CASSRGQSYNEQFF.

J is TRBJ2-7 and V is TRBV5-6, with 8 positions matching TRBD1. V was pared by 3 bases and J by 2 bases, with 7 bases of the junction left unmatched. CDR1 and CDR2 from the germline V gene are SGHDT and YYEEEE. This CDR3 region has 15 residues. CDR3 loop: CASSSVQGVPYEQYV. Here the CDR3 DNA reads TGTGCCAGCAGCTCGGTACAGGGGGTCCCCTACGAGCAGTACGTC.

This clonotype has just a few counts. The chain links TRBV29-1 to TRBJ2-5, with a tentative D call TRBD2 (6 bases). This CDR3 is 12 amino acids long. Trimming pared 2 bases from V and 5 bases from J, leaving 9 bases between. The germline V gene has CDR1 SQVTM and CDR2 ANQGSEA. The CDR3 DNA reads as TGCAGCGTTGAACTGGGGAGGGAGACCCAGTACTTC. As protein: CSVELGRETQYF.

This clonotype was detected many times. CDR3 residues: CASSLALSAAGNNEQFF. The CDR3 nucleotides read TGCGCCAGCAGCTTGGCCCTTTCGGCGGCCGGGAACAATGAGCAGTTCTTC. This chain joins TRBV5-1 and TRBJ2-1; TRBD2 is a possible D gene (5 bases). This CDR3 spans 17 amino acids. Trimming took off 0 bases at V and 5 bases at J, with 18 bases between the two ends. The germline V gene encodes CDR1 SGHRS and CDR2 YFSETQ.

This clonotype was detected ten times or more. The chain uses TRBV12-3 or TRBV12-4 and TRBJ1-1; 9 nucleotides line up with TRBD1. The CDR3 contains 15 residues. With 5 bases clipped from V and 1 base from J, the junction kept 5 bases outside the gene matches. CDR3 coding DNA: TGTGCCAGCAGTACCAACAGGGGGCGGAACACTGAAGCTTTCTTT. Translating gives CASSTNRGRNTEAFF.

This sequence joins TRBV13 and TRBJ2-7; 7 bases agree with TRBD2. V lost 5 bases, J lost 3 bases, and 7 bases stayed unmatched. This CDR3 contains 14 residues. CDR1 PRHDT and CDR2 FYEKMQ come from the germline V gene (reference sequence). CDR3 sequence reads: CASSTGLVGYEQYF. The CDR3 DNA reads as TGTGCCAGCAGCACCGGACTAGTCGGCTACGAGCAGTACTTC. The complete variable domain, with remaining parts taken from reference TRBV13 and TRBJ2-7, reads AAGVIQSPRHLIKEKRETATLKCYPIPRHDTVYWYQQGPGQDPQFLISFYEKMQSDKGSIPDRFSAQQFSDYHSELNMSSLELGDSALYFCASSTGLVGYEQYFGPGTRLTVT.

This clonotype was found many times. The chain couples TRBV4-1 to TRBJ2-3, with D perhaps matching TRBD1 or TRBD2 (5 bases each). V was cut by 5 bases and J by 5 bases, with 14 bases left in between. The CDR3 contains 14 residues. Looked up from germline, CDR1 is MGHRA and CDR2 is YSYEKL. This chain's CDR3 is CASSRDHAEDTQYF. In nucleotides, the CDR3 is TGCGCCAGCAGCAGGGACCATGCTGAAGATACGCAGTATTTT.

This clonotype has more than one count but fewer than ten. V gene TRBV5-1 combines with J gene TRBJ2-7, with no clear D. There are 14 residues in the CDR3. The germline V gene encodes CDR1 SGHRS and CDR2 YFSETQ. Trimming took off 0 bases at V and 4 bases at J, with 11 bases between the two ends. The CDR3 loop reads CASSLGGNRYEQYF. The DNA of the CDR3 is TGCGCCAGCAGCTTGGGGGGTAATCGATACGAGCAGTACTTC. The complete variable domain, with remaining parts taken from reference TRBV5-1 and TRBJ2-7, reads KAGVTQTPRYLIKTRGQQVTLSCSPISGHRSVSWYQQTPGQGLQFLFEYFSETQRNKGNFPGRFSGRQFSNSRSEMNVSTLELGDSALYLCASSLGGNRYEQYFGPGTRLTVT.

This clonotype was detected ten times or more. V gene TRBV20-1 combines with J gene TRBJ2-5, with 10 bases that match TRBD1. This CDR3 region has 16 residues. CDR1 DFQATT and CDR2 SNEGSKA come from the germline V gene (reference sequence). Unmatched junction bases numbered 12, after V lost 3 bases and J lost 5 bases. In DNA, the CDR3 is TGCAGTGCTAGCGCCACTTGGGACAGGGGTTTGGAGACCCAGTACTTC. This codes for CSASATWDRGLETQYF.

The chain links TRBV12-5 to TRBJ2-5; 9 nucleotides align to TRBD2. The length of the CDR3 is 12 residues. Unmatched junction bases numbered 8, after V lost 7 bases and J lost 11 bases. CDR1 and CDR2 (germline): LGHNT, FRNRAP. CDR3 bases: TGTGCTAGTGCCTCAGGTAGCGGGGGTCAGTACTTC. Amino acid sequence: CASASGSGGQYF.

Only a few counts were recorded for this clonotype. This CDR3 is CASSTGLAGGVYNEQFF. The CDR3 DNA sequence: TGTGCCAGCAGCACGGGACTAGCGGGAGGGGTCTACAATGAGCAGTTCTTC. The chain couples TRBV7-9 to TRBJ2-1, with 16 bases aligning to TRBD2. Germline CDR1 is SEHNR and CDR2 is FQNEAQ (reference sequence). After removal of 5 bases from V and 3 bases from J, the junction contained 4 bases not matched to a gene. This CDR3 region has 17 residues.

V gene TRBV12-3 or TRBV12-4 combines with J gene TRBJ2-7, with TRBD1 matching over 7 bases. CDR3 length equals 14 residues. CDR3 in amino acids: CAIRAGGFSSEQYV. CDR3 DNA: TGTGCGATCCGGGCAGGGGGTTTTTCGAGCGAGCAGTACGTC.

This clonotype occurred many times. The chain employs TRBV4-2 and TRBJ1-1; D not resolved. CDR1 is LGHNA, CDR2 YNFKEQ, per germline. Trimming removed 4 bases at V and 0 bases at J, with 9 bases between. This CDR3 is built from 14 residues. CDR3 region: CASSRSEVNTEAFF. The CDR3 bases are TGTGCCAGCAGCCGAAGCGAGGTGAACACTGAAGCTTTCTTT.

This clonotype came up a few times. The chain carries TRBV11-2 and TRBJ2-5, with 9 positions matching TRBD2. After removal of 5 bases from V and 2 bases from J, the junction contained 15 bases not matched to a gene. The germline V gene has CDR1 SGHAT and CDR2 FQNNGV. This CDR3 spans 18 amino acids. The CDR3 DNA reads TGTGCCAGCAGCACCTTAGGTTCGTCTAGCGGGGAACAAGAGACCCAGTACTTC. Protein: CASSTLGSSSGEQETQYF.

This clonotype was seen more than once but under ten times. The V gene is TRBV20-1, the J gene TRBJ2-7, with D hard to call. The V end was cut by 0 bases, the J end by 3 bases, with 15 bases between. Germline V lookup: CDR1 DFQATT, CDR2 SNEGSKA (reference sequence). The CDR3 runs 15 residues. CDR3 sequence (DNA): TGCAGTGCTAGAGATATTCGCCTGACAAACTACGAGCAGTACGTC. This encodes CSARDIRLTNYEQYV.

The J gene is TRBJ2-3, the V gene TRBV3-1; possibly TRBD2 for D (5 bases). The length of the CDR3 is 18 residues. V gave up 2 bases and J gave up 3 bases, with 21 bases separating them. Per germline, CDR1 LGHDT and CDR2 YNNKEL (reference sequence). The CDR3 sequence: CASSQPLRRVRETDTQYF. For the CDR3, the DNA is TGTGCCAGCAGCCAACCACTGCGACGGGTGAGGGAAACAGATACGCAGTATTTT.

This clonotype was detected many times. The CDR3 reads CASTQREGKNEQFF. CDR3 nucleotides: TGTGCCAGCACCCAGCGGGAGGGAAAGAATGAGCAGTTCTTC. V is TRBV3-1 and J is TRBJ2-1, with 10 bases aligning to TRBD2. The CDR3 runs to 14 residues. V gave up 7 bases and J gave up 7 bases; unmatched junction bases: 7. The germline gives CDR1 LGHDT, CDR2 YNNKEL (reference sequence).

This clonotype came up a few times. This chain connects TRBV7-8 to TRBJ2-6; 8 bases agree with TRBD2. The junction had 5 bases not matched to a gene; V was cut back by 5 bases and J by 2 bases. Germline CDR1 and CDR2: SGHVS and FQNEAQ. The length of the CDR3 is 16 residues. CDR3 in amino acids: CASSPNGGAGANVLTF. The CDR3 coding sequence is TGTGCCAGCAGCCCCAACGGGGGGGCTGGGGCCAACGTCCTGACTTTC.

The rearrangement joins TRBV14 to TRBJ2-1; 12 positions agree with TRBD2. CDR3 size: 20 residues. Per germline, CDR1 SGHDN and CDR2 FVKESK. The ends lost 3 bases at V and 0 bases at J; junction bases unmatched: 12. The DNA for the CDR3 is TGTGCCAGCAGCCACCTCTTTGGGCTAGCGGGAGGGCCCTCCTACAATGAGCAGTTCTTC. The encoded protein is CASSHLFGLAGGPSYNEQFF. Full variable domain (rest looked up from reference TRBV14 and TRBJ2-1): EAGVTQFPSHSVIEKGQTVTLRCDPISGHDNLYWYRRVMGKEIKFLLHFVKESKQDESGMPNNRFLAERTGGTYSTLKVQPAELEDSGVYFCASSHLFGLAGGPSYNEQFFGPGTRLTVL.

The chain employs TRBV21-1 and TRBJ2-7; TRBD2 reflects the table's D call only, with no check against the DNA. TRBV21-1 is annotated as a pseudogene. The CDR3 contains 15 residues. The CDR3 DNA reads as TGTGCCAGCAGCAAATTCCACAGGGAGGGGAACGAGCAGTACGTC. The encoded protein is CASSKFHREGNEQYV.